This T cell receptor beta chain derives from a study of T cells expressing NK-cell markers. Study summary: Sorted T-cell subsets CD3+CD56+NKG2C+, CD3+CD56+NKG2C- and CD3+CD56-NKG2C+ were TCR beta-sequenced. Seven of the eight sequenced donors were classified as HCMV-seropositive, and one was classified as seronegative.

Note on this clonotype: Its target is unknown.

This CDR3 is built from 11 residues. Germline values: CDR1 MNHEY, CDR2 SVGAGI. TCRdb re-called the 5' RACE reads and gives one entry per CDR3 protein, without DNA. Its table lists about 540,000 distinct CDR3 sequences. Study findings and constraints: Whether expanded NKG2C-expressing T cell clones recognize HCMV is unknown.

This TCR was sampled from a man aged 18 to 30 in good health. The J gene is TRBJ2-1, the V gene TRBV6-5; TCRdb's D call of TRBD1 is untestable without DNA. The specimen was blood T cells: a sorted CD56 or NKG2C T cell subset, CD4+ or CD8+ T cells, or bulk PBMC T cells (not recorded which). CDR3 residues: CASSSGTKEFF.